Listed below are T cell receptor beta chains from one sample, sequenced in a study of blood T cell repertoires in COVID-19. The method was immunoSEQ multiplex PCR; TCRdb's version includes in-frame clones alone and lacks a portion of them. The table shows 350,000 to 400,000 clones, with 85% to 90% occurring only once. Sequencing was performed on PBMCs or T cells enriched from blood (not recorded which). These receptors were collected from a woman between 18 and 29 years old who had recovered from COVID-19. The CDR3 runs from the conserved cysteine through the conserved F or W. A D gene is named only where the DNA matches it firmly. A row's size may be missing; if present it is once, few, many or a size class.

v_call,d_call,clone_size,j_call,cdr3_nt,cdr3_aa
TRBV25-1,NA,NA,TRBJ1-2,TGTGCCAGCAGTGAATTCAGGGGTTATGGCTACACCTTC,CASSEFRGYGYTF
TRBV2,TRBD1,NA,TRBJ1-5,TGTGCCAGCAGTCGACAGGGATTTAATCAGCCCCAGCATTTT,CASSRQGFNQPQHF
TRBV11-3,NA,NA,TRBJ2-3,TGTGCCAGCAGCTTAGGGGGAGCGACAGATACGCAGTATTTT,CASSLGGATDTQYF
TRBV24-1,NA,NA,TRBJ1-2,TGTGCCACCAGTACGGGAGTAGGCTATGGCTACACCTTC,CATSTGVGYGYTF
TRBV27,TRBD1,NA,TRBJ1-4,TGTGCCAGCAGTTTAACAGGGGGCGAAAAACTGTTTTTT,CASSLTGGEKLFF
TRBV4-2,NA,NA,TRBJ2-1,TGTGCCAGCAGCCAACCTGAGGGCGAGCAGTTCTTC,CASSQPEGEQFF
TRBV7-9,TRBD2,NA,TRBJ2-5,TGTGCCAGCAGCTTAGAGACTAGCGGGGGGCAAGAGACCCAGTACTTC,CASSLETSGGQETQYF
TRBV5-4,TRBD2,NA,TRBJ2-3,TGTGCCAGCAGCATGGGGACTAGCGGGGTTCAAAGGGATACGCAGTATTTT,CASSMGTSGVQRDTQYF
TRBV18,TRBD1,NA,TRBJ1-1,TGTGCCAGCCGGAACAGGGGAGCCGGTCTGAACACTGAAGCTTTCTTT,CASRNRGAGLNTEAFF
TRBV28,NA,NA,TRBJ2-4,TGTGCCAGCACCCAAAGGGGGTGGGGCATTCAGTACTTC,CASTQRGWGIQYF
TRBV4-1,NA,few,TRBJ1-2,TGCGCCAGCAGCCAAGTCGGGGGCTACACCTTC,CASSQVGGYTF
TRBV7-9,NA,NA,TRBJ1-4,TGTGCCAGCAGCTTAAGTCGGGGGGGTGAAAAACTGTTTTTT,CASSLSRGGEKLFF
TRBV6-5,NA,NA,TRBJ2-7,TGTGCCAGCAGTTACCCCCTCGGGGTAGGAGGCGAGCAGTACTTC,CASSYPLGVGGEQYF
TRBV7-9,TRBD1,NA,TRBJ1-2,TGTGCCAGCAGCTCCCAGGGGGCACTTTACGGCTACACCTTC,CASSSQGALYGYTF
TRBV11-2,TRBD1,NA,TRBJ1-5,TGTGCCAGCAGCGCTTCCTGGACAGGGACCAATCAGCCCCAGCATTTT,CASSASWTGTNQPQHF
TRBV4-3,NA,NA,TRBJ1-5,TGCGCCAGCAGCCAAGATACGACCCGAGGACAGCCCCAGCATTTT,CASSQDTTRGQPQHF
TRBV18,TRBD1,NA,TRBJ2-3,TGTGCCAGCTCATCGGGACAGAGCACAGATACGCAGTATTTT,CASSSGQSTDTQYF
TRBV5-1,TRBD2,NA,TRBJ2-5,TGCGCCAGCTATATAGCGGGGCGGGAGACCCAGTACTTC,CASYIAGRETQYF
TRBV18,TRBD1,NA,TRBJ1-1,TGTGCCAGCTCACCTAAACAGGGGCGGGGTACTGAAGCTTTCTTT,CASSPKQGRGTEAFF
TRBV6-1,TRBD1,NA,TRBJ1-2,TGTGCCAGCAGTGACCAACGGACAGGACGGCCCTATGGCTACACCTTC,CASSDQRTGRPYGYTF
TRBV18,TRBD1,NA,TRBJ1-1,TGTGCCAGCTCACTAGGGGACAGGAGATTGAACACTGAAGCTTTCTTT,CASSLGDRRLNTEAFF
TRBV6-2/TRBV6-3,TRBD1,NA,TRBJ1-4,TGTGCCAGCAGCTGGGCCGGGACAGGGTTGTTTTTT,CASSWAGTGLFF